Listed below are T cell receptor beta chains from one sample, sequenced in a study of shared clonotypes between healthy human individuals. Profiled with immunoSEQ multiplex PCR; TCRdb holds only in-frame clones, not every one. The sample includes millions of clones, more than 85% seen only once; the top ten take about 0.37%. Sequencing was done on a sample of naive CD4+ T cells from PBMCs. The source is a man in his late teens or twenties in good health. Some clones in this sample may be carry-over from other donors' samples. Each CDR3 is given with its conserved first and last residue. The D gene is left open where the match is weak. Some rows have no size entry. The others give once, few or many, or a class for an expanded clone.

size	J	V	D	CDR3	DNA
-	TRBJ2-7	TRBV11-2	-	CASSPYIRGGDLYEQYF	TGTGCCAGCAGCCCCTATATACGAGGTGGGGACCTTTACGAGCAGTACTTC
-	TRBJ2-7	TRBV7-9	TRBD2	CASGLLAGSYEQYF	TGTGCCAGCGGCTTACTAGCGGGGTCCTACGAGCAGTACTTC
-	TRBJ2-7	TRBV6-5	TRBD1	CASSSSGTGLYEQYF	TGTGCCAGCAGTTCGTCCGGGACAGGCCTCTACGAGCAGTACTTC
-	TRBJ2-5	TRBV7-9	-	CASSLLPTPEETQYF	TGTGCCAGCAGCCTATTACCCACTCCCGAAGAGACCCAGTACTTC
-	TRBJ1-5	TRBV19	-	CASRGPSNQPQHF	TGTGCCAGTCGGGGGCCTAGCAATCAGCCCCAGCATTTT
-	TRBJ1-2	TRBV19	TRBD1	CASSNSQGPVNTF	TGTGCCAGTAGTAATTCACAGGGGCCGGTTAACACCTTC
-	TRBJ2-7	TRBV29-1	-	CSTTDGPQQYF	TGCAGCACGACGGACGGCCCCCAGCAGTACTTC
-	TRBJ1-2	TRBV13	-	CASSSTGIYGYTF	TGTGCCAGCAGTTCCACAGGAATCTATGGCTACACCTTC
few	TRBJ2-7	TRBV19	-	CASSTYEQYF	TGTGCCAGTAGTACCTACGAGCAGTACTTC
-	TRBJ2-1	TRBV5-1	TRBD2	CASSSPPMATSGSYNEQFF	TGCGCCAGCAGCTCTCCCCCCATGGCGACTAGCGGCTCCTACAATGAGCAGTTCTTC